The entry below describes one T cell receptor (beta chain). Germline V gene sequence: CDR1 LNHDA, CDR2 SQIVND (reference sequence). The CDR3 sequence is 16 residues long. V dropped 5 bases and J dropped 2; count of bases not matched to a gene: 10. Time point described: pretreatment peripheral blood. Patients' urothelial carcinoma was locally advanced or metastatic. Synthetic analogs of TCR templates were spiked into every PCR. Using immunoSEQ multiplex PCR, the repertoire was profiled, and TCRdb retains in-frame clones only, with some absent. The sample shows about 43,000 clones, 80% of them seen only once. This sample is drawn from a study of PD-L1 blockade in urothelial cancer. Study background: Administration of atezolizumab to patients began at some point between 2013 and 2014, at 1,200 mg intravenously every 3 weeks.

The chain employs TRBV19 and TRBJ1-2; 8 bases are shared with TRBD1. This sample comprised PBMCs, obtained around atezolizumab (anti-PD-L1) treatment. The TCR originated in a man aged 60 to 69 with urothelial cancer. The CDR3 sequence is CASSDPTGARNYGYTF. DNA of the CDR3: TGTGCCAGTAGTGACCCGACAGGGGCCCGCAACTATGGCTACACCTTC. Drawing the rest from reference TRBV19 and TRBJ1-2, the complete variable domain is DGGITQSPKYLFRKEGQNVTLSCEQNLNHDAMYWYRQDPGQGLRLIYYSQIVNDFQKGDIAEGYSVSREKKESFPLTVTSAQKNPTAFYLCASSDPTGARNYGYTFGSGTRLTVV.